This TCR beta chain is from a study of blood T cell repertoires in COVID-19. Participants' own reports of clinical history determined their cohort assignment. Clones were read by immunoSEQ multiplex PCR, and TCRdb kept only the in-frame ones, dropping some. The repertoire includes 470,000 or so clones, roughly nine tenths of them detected once, and approximately 2% sits in the top ten. The sample taken for sequencing was PBMCs or T cells enriched from blood (not recorded which). The sequence came from a woman under 30 with acute COVID-19.

CDR3 residues: CATKWGGSGTDTQYF. DNA for the CDR3: TGTGCCACCAAGTGGGGGGGTTCGGGCACAGATACGCAGTATTTT. The V and J genes are TRBV27 and TRBJ2-3; 7 bases are shared with TRBD2. The germline V gene has CDR1 MNHEY and CDR2 SMNVEV (reference sequence). Losses at the gene ends were 10 bases for V and 1 base for J; bases not matched to a gene: 11. The CDR3 extends over 15 amino acids.